The clone carrying this T cell receptor (beta chain) was seen at least ten times. Germline lookup yields CDR1 SGHVS and CDR2 FQNEAQ. The CDR3 is 13 residues long. The germline V and J ends were trimmed by 4 bases and 3 bases, with 10 bases remaining between them. After constant-region reverse-primer amplification, full-length variable regions underwent semi-nested PCR with Nested Universal Primer A. Each CDR3 protein is one row after TCRdb ran MiXCR on the 5' RACE reads. The table lists nearly 55,000 distinct CDR3 sequences, about a sixth of them singletons. Naive CD4+ T cells were purified with Tregs depleted by CD25.

Sequences were obtained from naive CD4+ T cells sorted from blood. Subset described: naive CD4+ T cells, CD4+CD45RA+CD25-. V and J are TRBV7-8 and TRBJ2-7; TRBD1 might be the D (5 bases). The clonotype comes from a female donor with breast cancer. Here the CDR3 DNA reads TGTGCCAGCAGCTCTGGGGCGCACTACGAGCAGTACTTC. This sequence encodes CASSSGAHYEQYF.